Shown below are 17 T cell receptor beta chains from a single sample sequenced in a study of shared clonotypes between healthy human individuals. The table came from immunoSEQ multiplex PCR; TCRdb's copy has only in-frame clones and leaves some out. The data contain 1.4 million or so clones, about 98.5% of them singletons. The specimen was naive CD4+ T cells sorted from blood. Stated subset: CD45RA+ positively selected. These receptor sequences come from a man aged 25 to 45 in good health.

This chain connects TRBV20-1 to TRBJ2-7; the D is unclear. Trimming took 6 bases from V and 6 from J, leaving 9 bases between them. Germline V gene sequence: CDR1 DFQATT, CDR2 SNEGSKA (reference sequence). CDR3 length: 10 amino acids. For the CDR3, the DNA is TGCAGTGCGTTCGAGGTCGAGCAGTACTTC. Protein sequence: CSAFEVEQYF.

The chain uses TRBV11-1 and TRBJ2-1; the D gene is possibly TRBD2 (5 bases). Trimming stripped 5 bases from V and 8 bases from J, with 13 bases between. CDR3 length: 13 residues. Germline CDR1 is SGHAT and CDR2 is FQDESV (reference sequence). The CDR3 DNA reads as TGTGCCAGCAGCATACGGACTCTACATGAGCAGTTCTTC. Translating gives CASSIRTLHEQFF.

The chain employs TRBV28 and TRBJ2-1; 8 nucleotides align to TRBD2. The CDR3 is made up of 20 amino acids. V trimming: 2 bases; J trimming: 2 bases; junction bases outside the gene matches: 17. From germline, CDR1 is MDHEN and CDR2 SYDVKM. Here the CDR3 reads CASSLRSGRVWERAYNEQFF. CDR3 DNA: TGTGCCAGCAGTTTACGTTCCGGGAGGGTGTGGGAGAGGGCCTACAATGAGCAGTTCTTC.

The V and J genes are TRBV27 and TRBJ1-5, with 7 bases matching TRBD1. Germline V gene data show CDR1 as MNHEY and CDR2 as SMNVEV (reference sequence). The J segment lost 4 bases and the V segment lost 2 bases, leaving 11 bases of the junction unmatched. The CDR3 spans 17 residues. DNA for the CDR3: TGTGCCAGCAGTTTAAGGTCCGGTAGGGGGCCAAATCAGCCCCAGCATTTT. It encodes CASSLRSGRGPNQPQHF.

The CDR3 DNA reads TGTGCCAGCAGCTTGGACGGGGGGAGCCAGTACTTC. Protein sequence: CASSLDGGSQYF. The gene calls are TRBV5-4 and TRBJ2-5; 7 nucleotides match TRBD2. This CDR3 is built from 12 residues. Germline values: CDR1 SGHNT, CDR2 YYREEE (reference sequence). The V segment lost 0 bases and the J segment 10 bases; nucleotides outside the gene matches: 3.

The chain links TRBV9 to TRBJ2-1; 8 bases align to TRBD2. Germline loops: CDR1 SGDLS, CDR2 YYNGEE. CDR3 size: 17 residues. V shed 0 bases, J shed 3 bases, and the junction held 8 bases outside the gene matches. The DNA for the CDR3 is TGTGCCAGCAGCGTAGAGTCCCTAGCGGGCCACTACAATGAGCAGTTCTTC. Its translation is CASSVESLAGHYNEQFF.

V and J are TRBV11-2 and TRBJ2-1; D is uncertain. Trimming pared 0 bases from V and 6 bases from J, leaving 6 bases between. The V gene's germline CDR1 is SGHAT and CDR2 FQNNGV. The CDR3 sequence is 13 residues long. CDR3 DNA sequence: TGTGCCAGCAGCTTAGAGGAGTTCAATGAGCAGTTCTTC. Translation gives CASSLEEFNEQFF.

The chain joins TRBV5-4 to TRBJ1-2; no firm D call. Germline V gene sequence: CDR1 SGHNT, CDR2 YYREEE (reference sequence). This CDR3 contains 15 residues. V was pared by 3 bases and J by 8 bases, with 20 bases between. CDR3 DNA sequence: TGTGCCAGCAGCTCGGAAAATAGGCGACCGCAGGGCTACACCTTC. Amino acid sequence: CASSSENRRPQGYTF.

The chain couples TRBV28 to TRBJ2-1; 9 bases align to TRBD2. This CDR3 spans 16 amino acids. V trimming: 6 bases; J trimming: 5 bases; junction bases outside the gene matches: 11. Germline V CDR1 and CDR2: MDHEN, SYDVKM. This CDR3 is CASREHSGRAHNEQFF. CDR3 in DNA: TGTGCCAGCAGGGAACATAGCGGGAGAGCCCACAATGAGCAGTTCTTC.

The chain combines TRBV18 with TRBJ2-1; a possible D gene is TRBD2 (6 bases). V lost 3 bases and J 7 bases, leaving 19 bases between the germline ends. This CDR3 comprises 16 residues. The V gene's germline CDR1 is KGHSH and CDR2 LQKENI. The CDR3 region is CASSPFSGGKRNEQFF. CDR3 in DNA: TGTGCCAGCTCACCCTTTTCCGGGGGAAAGAGGAATGAGCAGTTCTTC.

The V call is TRBV11-3, the J call TRBJ2-3, with D maybe TRBD2 (6 bases). Germline CDR1 is SGHNT and CDR2 is YENEEA. This CDR3 has 12 residues. The V and J ends lost 3 bases and 10 bases respectively, with 11 bases between them. CDR3 sequence: CASSLEGGSQYF. DNA for the CDR3: TGTGCCAGCAGCTTGGAGGGTGGGTCGCAGTATTTT.

The chain couples TRBV4-1 to TRBJ2-3; TRBD2 matches 7 bases. The CDR3 length is 16 residues. Germline trimming cut 4 bases from V and 3 bases from J; bases unmatched to any gene: 10. The germline V gene encodes CDR1 MGHRA and CDR2 YSYEKL. The CDR3 DNA sequence: TGCGCCAGCAGCCCCCCTTCTCCTAGCGGAACAGATACGCAGTATTTT. As protein: CASSPPSPSGTDTQYF.

V and J are TRBV27 and TRBJ2-7; 10 bases match TRBD1. Germline CDR1 MNHEY, CDR2 SMNVEV (reference sequence). J was trimmed by 4 bases and V by 5 bases; bases with no gene match: 8. The CDR3 is 15 residues long. CDR3 protein: CASSLSGTGEYEQYF. CDR3 sequence (DNA): TGTGCCAGCAGTCTCTCCGGGACAGGGGAGTACGAGCAGTACTTC.

V gene TRBV6-4 combines with J gene TRBJ2-3; no definite D call. The CDR3 extends over 13 amino acids. V was trimmed by 7 bases and J by 0 bases, leaving 8 bases between them. CDR1 and CDR2 (germline): MRHNA, SNTAGT. CDR3: CASMKGSTDTQYF. The CDR3 DNA sequence: TGTGCCAGCATGAAGGGAAGCACAGATACGCAGTATTTT.

This chain joins TRBV19 and TRBJ1-2; no reliable D call. The germline CDR1 and CDR2 sequences are LNHDA and SQIVND (reference sequence). With 3 bases removed from V and 7 bases from J, the gap between germline ends came to 18 bases. The CDR3 has 15 residues. The CDR3 coding sequence is TGTGCCAGTAGTATCCGTCGCCCAACCCCGTCTGGCTACACCTTC. This gives the protein CASSIRRPTPSGYTF.

The rearrangement joins TRBV7-3 to TRBJ2-1; a weak D match, TRBD2 (6 bases). The length of the CDR3 is 13 residues. Germline lookup yields CDR1 SGHTA and CDR2 FQGTGA. V lost 5 bases and J lost 9, with 14 bases in between. CDR3 nucleotides: TGTGCCAGCAGCGCCAGACTAGTCGCTGAGCAGTTCTTC. This sequence encodes CASSARLVAEQFF.

The chain employs TRBV5-6 and TRBJ1-5; 7 bases line up with TRBD1. CDR3 length: 16 residues. Germline CDR1 and CDR2: SGHDT and YYEEEE. Trimming took 4 bases from V and 2 from J; bases not matched to a gene: 9. CDR3 sequence: CASSQYSGTGNQPQHF. The CDR3 DNA reads as TGTGCCAGCAGCCAGTATTCCGGGACAGGCAATCAGCCCCAGCATTTT.